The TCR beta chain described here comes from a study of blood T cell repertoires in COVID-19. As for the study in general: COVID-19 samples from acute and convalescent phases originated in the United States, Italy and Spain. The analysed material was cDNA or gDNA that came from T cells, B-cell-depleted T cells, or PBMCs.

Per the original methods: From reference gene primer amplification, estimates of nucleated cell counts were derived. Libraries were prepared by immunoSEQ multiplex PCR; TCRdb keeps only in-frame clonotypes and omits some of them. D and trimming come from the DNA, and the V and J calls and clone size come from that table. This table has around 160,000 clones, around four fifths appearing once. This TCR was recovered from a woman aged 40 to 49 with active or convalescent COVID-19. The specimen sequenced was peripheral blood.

As DNA, the CDR3 is TGTGCCAGCCTGGACAGGGTTGGCTACACCTTC. It is translated as CASLDRVGYTF. V and J are TRBV28 and TRBJ1-2; 8 nucleotides align to TRBD1. V lost 8 bases to trimming and J lost 7 bases; unmatched junction nucleotides: 3. Germline V CDR1 and CDR2: MDHEN, SYDVKM. The CDR3 runs to 11 residues.